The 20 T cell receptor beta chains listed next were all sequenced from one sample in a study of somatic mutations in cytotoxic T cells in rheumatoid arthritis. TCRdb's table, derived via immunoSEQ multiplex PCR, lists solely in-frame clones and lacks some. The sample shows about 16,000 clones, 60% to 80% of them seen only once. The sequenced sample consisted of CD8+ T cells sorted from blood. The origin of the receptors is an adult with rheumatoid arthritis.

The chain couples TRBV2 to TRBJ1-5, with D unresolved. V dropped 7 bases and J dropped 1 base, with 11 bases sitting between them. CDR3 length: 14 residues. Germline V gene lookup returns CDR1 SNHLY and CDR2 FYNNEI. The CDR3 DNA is TGTGCCAGCAACCGGGCCGGGAGCAATCAGCCCCAGCATTTT. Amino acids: CASNRAGSNQPQHF.

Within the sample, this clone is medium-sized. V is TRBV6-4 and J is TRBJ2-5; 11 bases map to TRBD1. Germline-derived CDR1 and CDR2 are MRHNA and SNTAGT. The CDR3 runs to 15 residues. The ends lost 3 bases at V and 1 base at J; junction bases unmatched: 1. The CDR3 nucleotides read TGTGCCAGCAGTGAAGGGACAGGGGGCCAAGAGACCCAGTACTTC. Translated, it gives CASSEGTGGQETQYF.

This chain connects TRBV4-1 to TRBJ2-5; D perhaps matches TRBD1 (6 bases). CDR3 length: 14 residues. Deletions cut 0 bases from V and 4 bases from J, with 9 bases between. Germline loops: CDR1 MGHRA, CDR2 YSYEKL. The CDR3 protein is CASSQESRGETQYF. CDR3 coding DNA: TGCGCCAGCAGCCAAGAGAGCAGGGGAGAGACCCAGTACTTC.

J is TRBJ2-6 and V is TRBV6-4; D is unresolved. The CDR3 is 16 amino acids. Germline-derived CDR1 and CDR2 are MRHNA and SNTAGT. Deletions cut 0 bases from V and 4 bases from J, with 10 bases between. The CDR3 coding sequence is TGTGCCAGCAGTGACTCGACTGGGTCAGGGGCCAACGTCCTGACTTTC. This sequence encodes CASSDSTGSGANVLTF.

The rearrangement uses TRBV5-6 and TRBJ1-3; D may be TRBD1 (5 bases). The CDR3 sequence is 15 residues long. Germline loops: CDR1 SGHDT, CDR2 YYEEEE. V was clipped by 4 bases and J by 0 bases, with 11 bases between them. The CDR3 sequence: CASSPSGGSGNTIYF. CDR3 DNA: TGTGCCAGCAGCCCAAGCGGGGGCTCTGGAAACACCATATATTTT.

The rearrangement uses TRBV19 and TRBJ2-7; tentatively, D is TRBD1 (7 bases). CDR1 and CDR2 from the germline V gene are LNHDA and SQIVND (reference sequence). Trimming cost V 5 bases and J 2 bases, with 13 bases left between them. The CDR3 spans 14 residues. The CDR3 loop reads CASSAQGGTYEQYF. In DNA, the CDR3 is TGTGCCAGTAGTGCGCAGGGGGGAACCTACGAGCAGTACTTC.

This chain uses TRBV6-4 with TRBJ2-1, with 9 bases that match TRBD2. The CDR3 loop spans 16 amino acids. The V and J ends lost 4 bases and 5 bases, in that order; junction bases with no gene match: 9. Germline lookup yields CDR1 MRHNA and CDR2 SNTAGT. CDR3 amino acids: CASSAQAGGPNNEQFF. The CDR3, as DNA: TGTGCCAGCAGTGCCCAGGCGGGGGGGCCGAACAATGAGCAGTTCTTC.

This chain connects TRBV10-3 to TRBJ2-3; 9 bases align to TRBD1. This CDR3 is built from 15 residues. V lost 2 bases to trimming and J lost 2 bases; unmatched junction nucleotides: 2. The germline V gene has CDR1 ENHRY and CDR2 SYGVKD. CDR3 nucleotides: TGTGCCATCAGTGAGGGACAGGGGCACACAGATACGCAGTATTTT. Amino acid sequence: CAISEGQGHTDTQYF.

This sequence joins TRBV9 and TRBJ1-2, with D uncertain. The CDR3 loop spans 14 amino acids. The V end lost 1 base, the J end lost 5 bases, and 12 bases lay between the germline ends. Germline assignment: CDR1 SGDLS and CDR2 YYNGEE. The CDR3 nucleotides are TGTGCCAGCAGCGTACAGTCGGGATTTTATGGCTACACCTTC. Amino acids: CASSVQSGFYGYTF.

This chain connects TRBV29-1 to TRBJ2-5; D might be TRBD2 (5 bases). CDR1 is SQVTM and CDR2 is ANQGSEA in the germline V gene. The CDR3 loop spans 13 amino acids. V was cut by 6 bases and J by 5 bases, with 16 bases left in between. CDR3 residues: CSVQLGTGETQYF. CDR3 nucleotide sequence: TGCAGCGTCCAACTGGGCACGGGGGAGACCCAGTACTTC.

CDR3 loop: CASSYSWQEETQYF. The CDR3, as DNA: TGTGCCAGCAGTTACTCTTGGCAAGAAGAGACCCAGTACTTC. This chain links TRBV6-5 with TRBJ2-5; D remains unclear. Between the trimmed V and J ends, which lost 0 bases and 3 bases, there was a span of 8 bases. The CDR3 is 14 residues long. Germline loops: CDR1 MNHEY, CDR2 SVGAGI.

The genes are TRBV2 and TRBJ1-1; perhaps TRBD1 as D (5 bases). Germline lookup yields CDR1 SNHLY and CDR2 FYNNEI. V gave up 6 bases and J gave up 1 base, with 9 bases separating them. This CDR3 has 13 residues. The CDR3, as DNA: TGTGCCAGCAGGTGGGGGGGGAACACTGAAGCTTTCTTT. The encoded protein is CASRWGGNTEAFF. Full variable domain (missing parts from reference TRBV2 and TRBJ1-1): EPEVTQTPSHQVTQMGQEVILRCVPISNHLYFYWYRQILGQKVEFLVSFYNNEISEKSEIFDDQFSVERPDGSNFTLKIRSTKLEDSAMYFCASRWGGNTEAFFGQGTRLTVV.

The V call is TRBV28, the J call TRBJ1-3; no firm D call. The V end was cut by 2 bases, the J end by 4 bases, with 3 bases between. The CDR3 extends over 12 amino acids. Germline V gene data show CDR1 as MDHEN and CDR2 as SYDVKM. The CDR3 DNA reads TGTGCCAGCAGTTTACTGGGAAACACCATATATTTT. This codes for CASSLLGNTIYF.

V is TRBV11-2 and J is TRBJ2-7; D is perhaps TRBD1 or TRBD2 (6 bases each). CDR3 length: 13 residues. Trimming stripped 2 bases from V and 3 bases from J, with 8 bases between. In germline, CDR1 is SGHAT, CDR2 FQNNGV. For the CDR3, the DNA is TGTGCCAGCAGCTTAAGGGGGGACTACGAGCAGTACTTC. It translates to CASSLRGDYEQYF. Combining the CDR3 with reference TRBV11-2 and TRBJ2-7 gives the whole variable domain EAGVAQSPRYKIIEKRQSVAFWCNPISGHATLYWYQQILGQGPKLLIQFQNNGVVDDSQLPKDRFSAERLKGVDSTLKIQPAKLEDSAVYLCASSLRGDYEQYFGPGTRLTVT.

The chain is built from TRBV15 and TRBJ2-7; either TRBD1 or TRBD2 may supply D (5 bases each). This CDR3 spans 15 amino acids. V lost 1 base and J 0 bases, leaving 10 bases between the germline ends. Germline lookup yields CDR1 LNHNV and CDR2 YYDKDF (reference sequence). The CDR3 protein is CATSRGAGSSYEQYF. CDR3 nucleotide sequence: TGTGCCACCAGCAGAGGGGCAGGGAGCTCCTACGAGCAGTACTTC.

The CDR3 sequence is CASSPGTGDRAKNIQYF. The CDR3 DNA is TGTGCCAGCAGCCCAGGGACAGGGGATCGGGCCAAAAACATTCAGTACTTC. V usage is TRBV5-4 and J usage is TRBJ2-4, with 10 bases fitting TRBD1. The CDR3 loop spans 17 amino acids. CDR1 and CDR2 (germline): SGHNT, YYREEE (reference sequence). J was trimmed by 1 base and V by 4 bases; bases with no gene match: 8. Complete variable domain (other parts from reference TRBV5-4 and TRBJ2-4): ETGVTQSPTHLIKTRGQQVTLRCSSQSGHNTVSWYQQALGQGPQFIFQYYREEENGRGNFPPRFSGLQFPNYSSELNVNALELDDSALYLCASSPGTGDRAKNIQYFGAGTRLSVL.

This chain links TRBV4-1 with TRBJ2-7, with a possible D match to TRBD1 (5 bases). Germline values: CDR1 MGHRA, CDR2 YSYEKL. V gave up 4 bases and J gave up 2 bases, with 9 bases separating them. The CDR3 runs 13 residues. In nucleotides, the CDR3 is TGCGCCAGCAGCCTACAGGAAACCTACGAGCAGTACTTC. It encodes CASSLQETYEQYF.

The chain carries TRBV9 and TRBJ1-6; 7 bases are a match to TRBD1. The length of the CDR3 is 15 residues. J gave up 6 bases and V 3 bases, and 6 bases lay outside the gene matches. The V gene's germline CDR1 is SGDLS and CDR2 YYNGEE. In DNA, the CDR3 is TGTGCCAGCAGCGCGAGAGGGACAGCTAATTCACCCCTCCACTTT. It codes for CASSARGTANSPLHF.

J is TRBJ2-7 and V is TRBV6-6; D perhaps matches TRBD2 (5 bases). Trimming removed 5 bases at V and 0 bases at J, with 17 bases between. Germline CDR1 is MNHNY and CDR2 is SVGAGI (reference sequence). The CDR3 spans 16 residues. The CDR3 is CASSPPSWESSYEQYF. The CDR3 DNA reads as TGTGCCAGCAGTCCCCCTAGCTGGGAGAGCTCCTACGAGCAGTACTTC.

The CDR3 protein is CASSLFDRAEQYV. CDR3 in DNA: TGTGCCAGCAGCCTATTTGACAGGGCCGAGCAGTACGTC. V usage is TRBV14 and J usage is TRBJ2-7; the match to TRBD1 covers 7 bases. Germline CDR1 SGHDN, CDR2 FVKESK. V was pared by 4 bases and J by 6 bases, with 6 bases of the junction left unmatched. The CDR3 covers 13 residues.